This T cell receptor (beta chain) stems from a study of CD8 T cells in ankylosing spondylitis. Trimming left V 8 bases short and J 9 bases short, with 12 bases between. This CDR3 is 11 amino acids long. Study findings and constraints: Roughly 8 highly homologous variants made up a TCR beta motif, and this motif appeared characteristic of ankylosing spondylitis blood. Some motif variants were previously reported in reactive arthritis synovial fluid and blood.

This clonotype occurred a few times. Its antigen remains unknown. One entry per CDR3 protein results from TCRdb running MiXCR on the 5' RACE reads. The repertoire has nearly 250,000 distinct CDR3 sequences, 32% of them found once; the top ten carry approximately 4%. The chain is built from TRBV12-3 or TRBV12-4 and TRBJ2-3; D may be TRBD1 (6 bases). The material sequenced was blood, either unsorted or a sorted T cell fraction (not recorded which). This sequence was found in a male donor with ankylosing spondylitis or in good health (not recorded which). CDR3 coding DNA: TGTGCCAGCGGGGGCCTCTACACGCAGTATTTT. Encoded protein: CASGGLYTQYF.